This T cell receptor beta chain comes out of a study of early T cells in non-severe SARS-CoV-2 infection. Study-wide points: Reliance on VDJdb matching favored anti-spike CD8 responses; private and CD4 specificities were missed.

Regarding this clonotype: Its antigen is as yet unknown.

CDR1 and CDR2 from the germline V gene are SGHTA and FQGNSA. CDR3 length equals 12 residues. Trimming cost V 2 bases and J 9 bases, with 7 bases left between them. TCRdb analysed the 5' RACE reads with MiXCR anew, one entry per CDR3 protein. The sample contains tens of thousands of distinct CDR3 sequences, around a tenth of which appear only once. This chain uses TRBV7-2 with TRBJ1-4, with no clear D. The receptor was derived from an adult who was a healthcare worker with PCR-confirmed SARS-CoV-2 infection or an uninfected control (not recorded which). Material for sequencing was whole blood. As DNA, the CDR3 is TGTGCCAGCAGCTTATTTGGAAAAAAACTGTTTTTT. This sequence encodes CASSLFGKKLFF.